Listed below are T cell receptor beta chains from one sample, sequenced in a study of blood T cell repertoires in COVID-19. The method was immunoSEQ multiplex PCR; TCRdb's version includes in-frame clones alone and lacks a portion of them. Of a few hundred thousand clones in the sample, 65% to 90% were seen once. The material sequenced was peripheral blood. All receptors derive from a woman aged 40 to 49 who had recovered from COVID-19. The CDR3 runs from the conserved cysteine through the conserved F or W.

V gene	CDR3 protein
TRBV20-1	CSALGVGGYTF
TRBV5-1	CASSLGQENTEAFF
TRBV6-1	CASSDARDRGFYNSPLHF
TRBV10-3	CAIRAGNGDQPQHF
TRBV6-5	CAANQGASGNTIYF
TRBV5-6	CASSFMGQAQFF
TRBV10-3	CAIGQASTEAFF
TRBV7-9	CASSPTTGTILKNTF
TRBV3-1/TRBV3-2	CASSSRRGADTQYF
TRBV20-1	CSANGNTEAFF
TRBV29-1	CSVEVRGGTEAFF
TRBV3-1/TRBV3-2	CASSHWDRGSEKLFF
TRBV19	CASSISRSGANVLTF
TRBV6-5	CASGGAGDNYGYTF